The clone carrying this T cell receptor (beta chain) came up once. This sample was taken from a study of T-cell reconstitution after alpha-beta-depleted transplantation in children. TCRbeta library preparation incorporated unique molecular identifiers. MiXCR, run by TCRdb on the PCR reads, gives a single entry per CDR3 protein. The profile covers 45,000 or so distinct CDR3 sequences, with under 60% appearing a single time and 35% to 45% taken by the ten largest. Germline lookup yields CDR1 LGHNA and CDR2 YNFKEQ. CDR3 length equals 15 residues. The V segment lost 4 bases and the J segment 7 bases; nucleotides outside the gene matches: 9.

This receptor was obtained from a boy under two years old with SCID, due to receive a stem cell transplant. Sequencing was performed on peripheral blood, taken before TCRalphabeta/CD19-depleted stem cell transplant. The J gene is TRBJ2-4, the V gene TRBV4-2; TRBD2 matches at 8 bases. The chain's CDR3 is CASSPQTSDFNIQYF. In DNA, the CDR3 is TGTGCCAGCAGCCCTCAGACTAGCGATTTCAACATTCAGTACTTC.